Shown below are 27 T cell receptor beta chains from a single sample sequenced in a study of T cells in Graves' hyperthyroidism and ophthalmopathy (dated by TCRdb to between 2018 and 2021). Preparation of the library involved multiplex PCR. Instrument on record: Illumina HiSeq 2000. Amplification of TCR beta CDR3 regions was carried out from RNA transcripts. A first-round RT-PCR of the TCR CDR3 used the HTBI primer set with the Qiagen OneStep RT-PCR kit. TCRdb trimmed the raw reads at Q25, called clones with MiXCR and kept productive beta chains. CDR3 protein sequences are deduplicated, and each keeps its most common genes and DNA. This sample comprises 600,000 to 800,000 distinct CDR3 sequences, about a third of them detected only once. The biggest ten clones account for more than 25% of the sample. The specimen was blood. The receptors originated from a woman aged 40 to 50 with Graves' hyperthyroidism.

This clonotype was picked up a small number of times. The chain links TRBV4-3 to TRBJ2-2; 7 positions agree with TRBD1. V lost 4 bases and J lost 1; bases outside the gene matches: 3. CDR3 length equals 15 residues. CDR1 is LGHNA and CDR2 is YSLEER in the germline V gene. The CDR3, as DNA: TGCGCCAGCAGCCCACGACAGGGGAACACCGGGGAGCTGTTTTTT. Amino acid sequence: CASSPRQGNTGELFF.

Regarding this clonotype: One end of the junction fails to match germline, which may point to a read error. This chain uses TRBV13 with TRBJ2-5, with a weak D call TRBD2 (5 bases). CDR1 and CDR2 from the germline V gene are PRHDT and FYEKMQ (reference sequence). This CDR3 has 14 residues. For the CDR3, the DNA is TGCGCCAGCAGCCAGGAAAGGGAGCGTGAGGCCCAGTACTTC. The encoded protein is CASSQEREREAQYF.

V and J are TRBV6-6 and TRBJ1-2, with 8 bases lining up with TRBD1. The CDR3 loop spans 13 amino acids. V shed 5 bases, J shed 7 bases, and the junction held 6 bases outside the gene matches. The germline gives CDR1 MNHNY, CDR2 SVGAGI (reference sequence). The CDR3 bases are TGTGCCAGCAGTGCGACAGGGGATCTTGGCTACACCTTC. It yields the protein CASSATGDLGYTF.

This clonotype was counted many times. The genes are TRBV10-3 and TRBJ2-7; perhaps TRBD2 as D (5 bases). V lost 3 bases, J lost 4 bases, and 7 bases lay in between. Germline-derived CDR1 and CDR2 are ENHRY and SYGVKD. This CDR3 region has 12 residues. CDR3 in amino acids: CAISESGYEQYF. Written as DNA, the CDR3 is TGTGCCATCAGTGAATCGGGGTACGAGCAGTACTTC.

This clonotype occurred a few times. V usage is TRBV7-9 and J usage is TRBJ1-1; D perhaps matches TRBD1 (6 bases). This CDR3 is 19 amino acids long. Trimming left V 0 bases short and J 1 base short, with 21 bases between. Germline loops: CDR1 SEHNR, CDR2 FQNEAQ (reference sequence). The CDR3 bases are TGTGCCAGCAGCTTAGCCTATATCGACGGGGGCCGGAGGAACACTGAAGCTTTCTTT. Amino acids: CASSLAYIDGGRRNTEAFF.

This rearrangement joins TRBV20-1 to TRBJ2-7; 8 bases match TRBD1. CDR1 is DFQATT and CDR2 is SNEGSKA in the germline V gene (reference sequence). V dropped 1 base and J dropped 5; count of bases not matched to a gene: 4. The CDR3 sequence is 13 residues long. CDR3 protein: CSARGQGSNEQYF. DNA for the CDR3: TGCAGTGCTAGAGGACAGGGGTCGAACGAGCAGTACTTC.

This clonotype was seen a handful of times. Mismatch with germline at one junction end may stem from a read error. The J gene is TRBJ2-2, the V gene TRBV2; no clear D. Germline V gives CDR1 SNHLY, CDR2 FYNNEI. This CDR3 has 14 residues. DNA of the CDR3: TGTGCCAGCAGCGAAGCAGTTTCGGTCGGGGAGCTGTTTTTT. Translated: CASSEAVSVGELFF.

This clonotype was seen ten or more times. This chain links TRBV19 with TRBJ2-7; 9 nucleotides agree with TRBD1. With V trimmed by 3 bases and J by 6 bases, 6 bases remained unmatched. The CDR3 consists of 14 residues. In germline, CDR1 is LNHDA, CDR2 SQIVND (reference sequence). CDR3 nucleotides: TGTGCCAGTAGTATTGGACAGGGGCCCCTCGAGCAGTACTTC. It specifies CASSIGQGPLEQYF.

On this clonotype itself: At one end the junction does not follow the germline gene, possibly because of a read error. V and J are TRBV5-1 and TRBJ1-4; D remains unclear. This CDR3 is 15 amino acids long. Germline CDR1 SGHRS, CDR2 YFSETQ. The DNA of the CDR3 is TGCGCCAGCACCTATGCGGGCACGCAAGAAGAAAGACTGTTTTTT. This encodes CASTYAGTQEERLFF.

Ten or more counts support this clonotype. The V and J genes are TRBV5-1 and TRBJ1-1; D not resolved. Germline V gives CDR1 SGHRS, CDR2 YFSETQ. CDR3 size: 14 residues. Deletions cut 4 bases from V and 6 bases from J, with 16 bases between. CDR3 DNA sequence: TGCGCCAGCAGCATCCCGGAGTACGGCGCTGAAGCTTTCTTT. The encoded protein is CASSIPEYGAEAFF.

This clonotype was detected ten times or more. The V gene is TRBV10-3, the J gene TRBJ2-6; 9 bases agree with TRBD2. The J segment lost 0 bases and the V segment lost 5 bases, leaving 5 bases of the junction unmatched. This CDR3 is 17 amino acids long. CDR1 is ENHRY, CDR2 SYGVKD, per germline. The CDR3 nucleotides are TGTGCCATCAGTCGACTAGCGGAGAGCTCTGGGGCCAACGTCCTGACTTTC. Encoded protein: CAISRLAESSGANVLTF.

In this sample, this clonotype turned up many times. V usage is TRBV9 and J usage is TRBJ1-1, with unresolved D. Germline V gives CDR1 SGDLS, CDR2 YYNGEE. Trimming removed 0 bases from V and 3 bases from J, with 6 bases in between. The CDR3 loop spans 13 amino acids. The chain's CDR3 is CASSVGRDTEAFF. CDR3 DNA sequence: TGTGCCAGCAGCGTAGGAAGGGACACTGAAGCTTTCTTT.

This rearrangement joins TRBV29-1 to TRBJ2-7; 9 nucleotides agree with TRBD1. The CDR3 spans 12 residues. Germline V gives CDR1 SQVTM, CDR2 ANQGSEA. Trimming took 8 bases from V and 4 from J; bases not matched to a gene: 6. Written as DNA, the CDR3 is TGCAGCTTGGGGGACAGGGTATACGAGCAGTACTTC. It specifies CSLGDRVYEQYF.

This clonotype was observed a few times. The V gene is TRBV7-8, the J gene TRBJ1-4, with D possibly TRBD1 on 6 matching bases. CDR3 length: 13 amino acids. The germline gives CDR1 SGHVS, CDR2 FQNEAQ. Trimming took off 5 bases at V and 5 bases at J, with 9 bases between the two ends. Here the CDR3 reads CASSHDRNEKLFF. In DNA form, the CDR3 reads TGTGCCAGCAGCCACGACAGGAATGAAAAACTGTTTTTT.

The rearrangement links TRBV20-1 to TRBJ1-1; tentative D call: TRBD1 (6 bases). Trimming removed 8 bases from V and 3 bases from J, with 13 bases in between. Germline CDR1 is DFQATT and CDR2 is SNEGSKA (reference sequence). The CDR3 totals 12 residues. The CDR3 region has the DNA TGCAGTCTAAGCAAGGGGGACACTGAAGCTTTCTTT. Encoded protein: CSLSKGDTEAFF.

This clonotype occurred a few times. The V gene is TRBV7-2, the J gene TRBJ1-1; TRBD1 might be the D (5 bases). The CDR3 runs 14 residues. V was shortened by 5 bases and J by 8 bases, with 18 bases between the two germline ends. Germline assignment: CDR1 SGHTA and CDR2 FQGNSA. DNA for the CDR3: TGTGCCAGCAGCGCAGGGACCGACTTTGGCGAAGCTTTCTTT. As protein: CASSAGTDFGEAFF.

The chain couples TRBV5-1 to TRBJ1-6, with TRBD1 identical over 8 bases. The ends lost 4 bases at V and 7 bases at J; junction bases unmatched: 10. The CDR3 is 16 residues long. Germline V lookup: CDR1 SGHRS, CDR2 YFSETQ. The CDR3 DNA is TGCGCCAGCAGCCCGCCAGGACAGGGAGTAAATTCACCCCTCCACTTT. This sequence encodes CASSPPGQGVNSPLHF.

At least ten counts were recorded for this clonotype. This chain links TRBV10-3 with TRBJ1-1, with a weak D call TRBD1 (5 bases). From germline, CDR1 is ENHRY and CDR2 SYGVKD. V dropped 2 bases and J dropped 3 bases, with 19 bases sitting between them. CDR3 length: 17 residues. CDR3 in DNA: TGTGCCATCAGTGAGATACCGGGACTAGGGAGCGACACTGAAGCTTTCTTT. Its translation: CAISEIPGLGSDTEAFF.

This clonotype was recorded once. The chain employs TRBV29-1 and TRBJ2-7, with no clear D. CDR1 is SQVTM and CDR2 is ANQGSEA in the germline V gene. Trimming removed 8 bases from V and 7 bases from J, with 15 bases in between. This CDR3 has 11 residues. CDR3 nucleotides: TGCAGCCACAAGACTGCCAATGAGCAGTACTTC. This encodes CSHKTANEQYF.

CDR3 loop: CASSFGSALQRENTIYF. The CDR3 nucleotides are TGTGCCAGCAGCTTCGGATCGGCCCTCCAACGGGAGAACACCATATATTTT. The V call is TRBV11-2, the J call TRBJ1-3, with unresolved D. The germline gives CDR1 SGHAT, CDR2 FQNNGV. The V end lost 3 bases, the J end lost 7 bases, and 22 bases lay between the germline ends. The CDR3 has 17 amino acids. The entire variable domain, with the rest obtained from reference TRBV11-2 and TRBJ1-3, is as follows: EAGVAQSPRYKIIEKRQSVAFWCNPISGHATLYWYQQILGQGPKLLIQFQNNGVVDDSQLPKDRFSAERLKGVDSTLKIQPAKLEDSAVYLCASSFGSALQRENTIYFGEGSWLTVV.

This clonotype has at least ten counts. V and J are TRBV7-2 and TRBJ1-2, with a weak D call TRBD1 (6 bases). The CDR3 runs 14 residues. The ends were cut back, 5 bases at V and 8 bases at J, with 18 bases in the middle. Germline CDR1 is SGHTA and CDR2 is FQGNSA. CDR3 nucleotide sequence: TGTGCCAGCAGCCGCACCAGGGGATCGGAGGGCTACACCTTC. This encodes CASSRTRGSEGYTF.

This clonotype was seen repeatedly, ten times or more. The CDR3 protein is CASSQEISYGYTF. The CDR3 nucleotides are TGCGCCAGCAGCCAAGAGATTTCCTATGGCTACACCTTC. The chain carries TRBV4-3 and TRBJ1-2; no firm D call. CDR3 length: 13 amino acids. V dropped 0 bases and J dropped 4 bases, with 6 bases sitting between them. Germline V lookup: CDR1 LGHNA, CDR2 YSLEER.

This clonotype was seen at least ten times. The chain has TRBV7-9 and TRBJ1-2, with a weak D call TRBD1 (5 bases). Germline CDR1 and CDR2: SEHNR and FQNEAQ (reference sequence). V lost 5 bases, J lost 6 bases, and 13 bases lay in between. CDR3 length: 13 amino acids. CDR3 coding DNA: TGTGCCAGCAGCCCCCGAGGGGTAGATGGCTACACCTTC. Residues: CASSPRGVDGYTF.

In its sample, this clonotype was seen many times. V gene TRBV4-3 combines with J gene TRBJ1-1, with 11 bases identical to TRBD1. Germline V gene sequence: CDR1 LGHNA, CDR2 YSLEER. The trim removed 4 bases at V and 7 bases at J, leaving 8 bases unmatched. This CDR3 contains 15 residues. This chain's CDR3 is CASSPGTGGVDEAFF. CDR3 DNA: TGCGCCAGCAGCCCTGGGACAGGGGGTGTTGATGAAGCTTTCTTT.

V is TRBV12-3 or TRBV12-4 and J is TRBJ1-4; 8 bases are a match to TRBD1. V shed 2 bases and J 5 bases; nucleotides not matched to a gene: 4. The length of the CDR3 is 15 residues. This CDR3 reads CASSLMWTGNEKLFF. The CDR3 DNA is TGTGCCAGCAGTTTAATGTGGACAGGGAATGAAAAACTGTTTTTT.

About this clonotype: A read error may produce the germline difference seen at one junction end. The chain links TRBV5-1 to TRBJ2-7; D perhaps matches TRBD1 (6 bases). Per the germline V gene, CDR1 is SGHRS and CDR2 is YFSETQ. The CDR3 length is 15 residues. The chain's CDR3 is CASSFSTGTAYEQYF. CDR3 DNA: TGTGCCAGCAGCTTCTCCACAGGGACCGCCTACGAGCAGTACTTC.

This clonotype was seen many times. This chain joins TRBV12-3 or TRBV12-4 and TRBJ1-2, with D tentatively TRBD1 (6 bases). There are 17 residues in the CDR3. Between the trimmed V and J ends, which lost 5 bases and 1 base, there was a span of 20 bases. The CDR3 loop reads CASSDRLGAEINYGYTF. In DNA form, the CDR3 reads TGTGCCAGCAGTGACCGGTTGGGGGCGGAAATTAACTATGGCTACACCTTC.